This T cell receptor (beta chain) appears in the sequencing data of a study of blood T cell repertoires in COVID-19. Background on the study: Two negative PCRs, clearance, or symptom resolution were required of recovered Cohort 3 donors.

Trimming pared 2 bases from V and 3 bases from J, leaving 8 bases between. Germline CDR1 and CDR2: SEHNR and FQNEAQ (reference sequence). The CDR3 runs 14 residues. The data were produced by immunoSEQ multiplex PCR, yet TCRdb's version contains in-frame clones alone and is incomplete. This sample carries roughly 200,000 clones, roughly 84% of them seen once, and the ten largest clones take 7% to 8.5%. The study recruited people aged roughly 18 to 100 years across about two dozen US areas. Participants were placed into cohorts based on the clinical history they reported. The chain has TRBV7-9 and TRBJ1-5, with D possibly matching TRBD1 (5 bases). Sequencing was done on a sample of PBMCs or T cells enriched from blood (not recorded which). The TCR originated in a man aged 25 to 45 in a cohort exposed to, infected with or recovered from COVID-19 (not recorded which). Written as DNA, the CDR3 is TGTGCCAGCAGCTTACAGGGATTCAATCAGCCCCAGCATTTT. As protein: CASSLQGFNQPQHF.